The T cell receptor beta chain described here comes from a study of blood T cell repertoires in COVID-19. About the study: PBMCs, B-cell-depleted T cells, or T cells were the source of the cDNA or gDNA that made up the material.

This clone is a singleton in its sample. Everyone who took part was about 18 to 89 years old, and they came from fewer than 25 US areas. Recovery meant two consecutive negative NP/OP PCR tests, professional clearance, or resolved symptoms. V lost 1 base to trimming and J lost 5 bases; unmatched junction nucleotides: 1. This CDR3 has 16 residues. CDR1 and CDR2 from the germline V gene are MNHEY and SMNVEV (reference sequence). As originally analysed: Researchers report that nucleated cell counts were estimated from reference gene primer amplification. Only in-frame clones appear in the TCRdb table, and some are missing; sequencing was by immunoSEQ multiplex PCR. V and J calls and clone size are as listed in that table; D and trimming were resolved from the DNA. The sample carries about 250,000 clones, roughly 90% recorded once.

This sequence was found in a woman in her forties or fifties who had recovered from COVID-19. The source material was PBMCs or T cells enriched from blood (not recorded which). The chain is built from TRBV27 and TRBJ2-2; 13 bases match TRBD2. The CDR3, as DNA: TGTGCCAGCAGTTTATTGGGACTAGCGGGAACCGGGGAGCTGTTTTTT. Protein product: CASSLLGLAGTGELFF.